The rows below give T cell receptor beta chains drawn from one sample of a study of CD8+CD57+ T cells in acquired aplastic anemia. TCRdb re-called the reads through MiXCR, storing one row per CDR3 protein. The table shows a few hundred thousand distinct CDR3 sequences, with 34% occurring only once. Specimen: sorted CD4+, CD8+, or CD8+CD57+ T cells (not recorded which) from PBMCs. The receptors were sampled from a human donor in good health, serving as a control. The CDR3 runs from the conserved cysteine through the conserved F or W. A D gene is named only where the DNA matches it firmly. Part of the rows lack a size; the others show once, few, many or a class for expanded clones.

length	size	D	V	J	CDR3	DNA
14	.	TRBD2	TRBV2	TRBJ2-5	CASSEPRGVETQYF	TGTGCCAGCAGTGAACCGCGGGGGGTAGAGACCCAGTACTTC
17	.	TRBD1	TRBV11-2	TRBJ2-1	CASSPTIGTGGLYEQFF	TGTGCCAGCAGCCCGACCATCGGGACAGGGGGGCTCTATGAGCAGTTCTTC
17	many	.	TRBV19	TRBJ2-5	CASSIDLTPGTRETQYF	TGTGCCAGTAGTATAGATCTTACCCCGGGGACTCGAGAGACCCAGTACTTC
14	.	TRBD2	TRBV7-8	TRBJ2-1	CASSLRLAGVRQFF	TGTGCCAGCAGCCTACGACTAGCGGGGGTTAGGCAGTTCTTC
13	few	.	TRBV18	TRBJ1-1	CASSPLGIYEAFF	TGTGCCAGCTCACCACTGGGGATTTATGAAGCTTTCTTT
13	many	.	TRBV3-1	TRBJ2-7	CASSLGLYYEQYF	TGTGCCAGCAGCCTCGGACTATACTACGAGCAGTACTTC
15	.	.	TRBV15	TRBJ2-7	CATSRDRTGSYEQYF	TGTGCCACCAGCAGAGATCGCACAGGTTCCTACGAGCAGTACTTC
12	.	.	TRBV2	TRBJ2-7	CASSGEHYEQYF	TGTGCCAGCAGCGGGGAACACTACGAGCAGTACTTC
13	many	.	TRBV9	TRBJ2-1	CASSVGTDNEQFF	TGTGCCAGCAGCGTAGGAACAGACAATGAGCAGTTCTTC
16	.	TRBD2	TRBV19	TRBJ2-2	CASSIFSGANTGELFF	TGTGCCAGTAGTATCTTTAGCGGGGCAAACACCGGGGAGCTGTTTTTT
14	few	.	TRBV2	TRBJ2-1	CASSSTAIFGEQFF	TGTGCCAGCAGTTCCACCGCCATTTTCGGTGAGCAGTTCTTC
16	few	.	TRBV25-1	TRBJ1-2	CASSDPGQVGSYGYTF	TGTGCCAGCAGTGATCCAGGCCAGGTGGGGAGTTATGGCTACACCTTC
13	.	.	TRBV5-5	TRBJ2-1	CASSMGTYNEQFF	TGTGCCAGCAGCATGGGAACCTACAATGAGCAGTTCTTC
12	many	.	TRBV29-1	TRBJ1-1	CSVDTRGTEAFF	TGCAGCGTTGATACTAGGGGCACTGAAGCTTTCTTT
16	.	TRBD1	TRBV15	TRBJ1-1	CATRPGTGAISKEAFF	TGTGCCACCAGACCCGGGACAGGGGCCATTTCTAAGGAAGCTTTCTTT
15	.	.	TRBV24-1	TRBJ2-5	CATGGQVNEQETQYF	TGTGCCACCGGAGGCCAGGTAAATGAGCAAGAGACCCAGTACTTC
15	.	TRBD1	TRBV18	TRBJ2-7	CASSPRDRGYHEQYF	TGTGCCAGCTCACCCCGGGACAGGGGGTATCACGAGCAGTACTTC
15	few	TRBD1	TRBV27	TRBJ1-2	CASRPQGVVFGGYTF	TGTGCCAGCAGACCCCAGGGGGTCGTCTTCGGTGGCTACACCTTC
15	.	.	TRBV12-3/TRBV12-4	TRBJ1-5	CTSSILIDSNQPQHF	TGTACCAGCAGTATACTCATCGATAGCAATCAGCCCCAGCATTTT
11	.	.	TRBV7-9	TRBJ1-2	CASSHGHGYTF	TGTGCCAGCAGCCACGGACATGGCTACACCTTT
13	.	TRBD1	TRBV10-1	TRBJ2-7	CAIRTGGSYEQYF	TGCGCCATCCGGACAGGGGGCTCCTACGAGCAGTACTTC
15	.	TRBD1	TRBV6-5	TRBJ1-3	CASSYDRAVGNTIYF	TGTGCCAGCAGTTACGACAGGGCCGTTGGAAACACCATATATTTT
15	.	.	TRBV11-2	TRBJ2-1	CASSEEANSYNEQFF	TGTGCCAGCAGTGAAGAGGCGAACTCCTACAATGAGCAGTTCTTC
12	.	.	TRBV7-8	TRBJ2-5	CASSPQRRTQYF	TGTGCCAGCAGCCCGCAAAGAAGGACCCAGTACTTC
13	.	.	TRBV7-9	TRBJ2-3	CASSLSVLDTQYF	TGTGCCAGCAGCTTGTCAGTATTAGATACGCAGTATTTT
15	.	TRBD1	TRBV2	TRBJ2-2	CASSASTGYTGELFF	TGTGCCAGCAGTGCTTCGACAGGGTACACCGGGGAGCTGTTTTTT
14	few	.	TRBV5-1	TRBJ1-4	CASSLTGANEKLFF	TGCGCCAGCAGCTTGACGGGAGCTAATGAAAAACTGTTTTTT
15	many	.	TRBV5-1	TRBJ2-7	CASSLENRAYYEQYF	TGCGCCAGCAGCTTGGAAAACAGGGCCTACTACGAGCAGTACTTC
14	many	.	TRBV20-1	TRBJ2-5	CSARAPAGQETQYF	TGCAGTGCCCGAGCCCCCGCGGGCCAGGAGACCCAGTACTTC
17	.	.	TRBV11-2	TRBJ2-7	CASSFGLQGLHSYEQYF	TGTGCCAGCAGCTTTGGACTTCAGGGGCTTCACTCCTACGAGCAGTACTTC
11	many	.	TRBV12-3/TRBV12-4	TRBJ1-6	CASSGGGPLHF	TGTGCCAGCAGTGGGGGGGGTCCCCTCCACTTT
15	many	.	TRBV19	TRBJ2-7	CASSSRGRNSYEQYF	TGTGCCAGTAGTAGCAGGGGCCGCAACTCCTACGAGCAGTACTTC